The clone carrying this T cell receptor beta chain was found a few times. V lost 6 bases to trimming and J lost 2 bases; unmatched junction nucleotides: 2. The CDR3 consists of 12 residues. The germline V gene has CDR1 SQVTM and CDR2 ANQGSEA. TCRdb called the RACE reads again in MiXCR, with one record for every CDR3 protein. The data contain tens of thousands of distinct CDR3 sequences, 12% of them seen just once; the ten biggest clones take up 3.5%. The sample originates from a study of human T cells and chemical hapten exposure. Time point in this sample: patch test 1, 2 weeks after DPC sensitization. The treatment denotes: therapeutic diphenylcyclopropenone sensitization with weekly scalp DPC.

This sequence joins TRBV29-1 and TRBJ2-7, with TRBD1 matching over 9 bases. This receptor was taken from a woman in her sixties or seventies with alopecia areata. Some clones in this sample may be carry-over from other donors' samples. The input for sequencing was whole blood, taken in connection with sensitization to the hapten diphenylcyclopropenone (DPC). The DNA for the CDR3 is TGCAGCGTCACAGGGGGCCCCTACGAGCAGTACTTC. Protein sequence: CSVTGGPYEQYF.